This entry features one T cell receptor beta chain sequence. What it recognizes is unknown. The germline gives CDR1 SEHNR, CDR2 FQNEAQ (reference sequence). The CDR3 extends over 12 amino acids. Trimming stripped 5 bases from V and 8 bases from J, with 12 bases between. These data are taken from a study of shared clonotypes between healthy human individuals. Study details: For every donor, three CD4 naive, three CD4 memory, two CD8 naive and one CD8 memory plates were used. The study's findings and limits: Represented genetic and exposure-history diversity was restricted by having few donors. Rarefaction showed sorted-subset sequencing was incomplete despite large depth.

Clones were sequenced by immunoSEQ multiplex PCR, and TCRdb holds only the in-frame ones, with some missing. This sample has about 510,000 clones, with 90% to 96% found just once. This receptor was identified in a woman between 25 and 40 years old in good health. The chain recombines TRBV7-9 with TRBJ1-2; D uncertain. Sequenced material: naive CD4+ T cells sorted from blood. Described subset: CD45RA+ positively selected. In nucleotides, the CDR3 is TGTGCCAGCAGCACCTTCGAAGGGGGCTACACCTTC. It yields the protein CASSTFEGGYTF.